The present entry profiles one T cell receptor (beta chain) with its context. TCRdb's table, derived via immunoSEQ multiplex PCR, lists solely in-frame clones and lacks some. The data hold about 17,000 clones, with around nine tenths observed a single time. There are 13 residues in the CDR3. From germline, CDR1 is SGHRS and CDR2 YFSETQ. The ends were cut back, 0 bases at V and 5 bases at J, with 7 bases in the middle. For tumor-infiltrating lymphocytes, EpCAM beads were added to negative-selection T-cell enrichment of thawed cells. Sorted memory CD8 cells were CD8+CD4-CD45RA-, regardless of CCR7. This sample is part of a study of CD39 and CD103 CD8 tumor-infiltrating T cells.

The source material was CD8+ T cells sorted from blood. Subset: total memory CD8 T cells (CD45RA-CCR7+/-) from blood or uninvolved lymph node. The clonotype comes from a human donor with head and neck squamous cell carcinoma. The J gene is TRBJ2-3, the V gene TRBV5-1, with TRBD2 as a possible D gene (5 bases). The DNA for the CDR3 is TGCGCCAGCAGCTTGGACGGGGAAGATACGCAGTATTTT. Translating it yields CASSLDGEDTQYF.